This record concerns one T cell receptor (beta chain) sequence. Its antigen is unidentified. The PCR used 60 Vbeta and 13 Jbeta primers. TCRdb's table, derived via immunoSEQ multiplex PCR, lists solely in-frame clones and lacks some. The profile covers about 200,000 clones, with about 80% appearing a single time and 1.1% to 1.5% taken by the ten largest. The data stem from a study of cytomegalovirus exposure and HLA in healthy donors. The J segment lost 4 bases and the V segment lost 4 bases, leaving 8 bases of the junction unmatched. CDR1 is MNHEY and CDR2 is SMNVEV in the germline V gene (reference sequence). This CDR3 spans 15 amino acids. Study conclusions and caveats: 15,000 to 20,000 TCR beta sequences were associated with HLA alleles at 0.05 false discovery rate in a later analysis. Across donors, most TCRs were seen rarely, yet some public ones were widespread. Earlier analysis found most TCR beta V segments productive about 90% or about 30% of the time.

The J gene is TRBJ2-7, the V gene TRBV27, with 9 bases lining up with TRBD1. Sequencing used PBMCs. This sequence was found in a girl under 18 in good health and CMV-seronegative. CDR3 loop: CASSSLGTGSYEQYF. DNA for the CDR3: TGTGCCAGCAGTTCCCTTGGGACAGGGAGTTACGAGCAGTACTTC.